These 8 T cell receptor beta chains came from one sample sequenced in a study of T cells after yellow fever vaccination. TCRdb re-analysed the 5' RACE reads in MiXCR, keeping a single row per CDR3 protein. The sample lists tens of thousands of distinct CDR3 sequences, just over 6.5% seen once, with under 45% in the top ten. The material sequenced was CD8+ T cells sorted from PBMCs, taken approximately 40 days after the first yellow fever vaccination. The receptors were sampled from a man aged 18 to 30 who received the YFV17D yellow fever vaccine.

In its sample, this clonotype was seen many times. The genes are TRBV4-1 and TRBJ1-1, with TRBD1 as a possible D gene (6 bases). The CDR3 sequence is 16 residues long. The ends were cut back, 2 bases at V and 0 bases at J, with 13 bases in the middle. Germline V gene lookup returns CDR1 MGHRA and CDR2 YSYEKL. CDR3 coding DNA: TGCGCCAGCAGCCAATTGACAGGAGGCATGAACACTGAAGCTTTCTTT. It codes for CASSQLTGGMNTEAFF.

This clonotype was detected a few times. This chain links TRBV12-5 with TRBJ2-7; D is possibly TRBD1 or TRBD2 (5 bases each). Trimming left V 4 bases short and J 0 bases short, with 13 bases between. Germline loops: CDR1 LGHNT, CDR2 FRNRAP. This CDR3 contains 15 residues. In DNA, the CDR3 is TGTGCTAGTGGTTCCCCCGGGGCGAGCTCCTACGAGCAGTACTTC. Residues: CASGSPGASSYEQYF. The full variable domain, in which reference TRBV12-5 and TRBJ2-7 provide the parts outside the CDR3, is DARVTQTPRHKVTEMGQEVTMRCQPILGHNTVFWYRQTMMQGLELLAYFRNRAPLDDSGMPKDRFSAEMPDATLATLKIQPSEPRDSAVYFCASGSPGASSYEQYFGPGTRLTVT.

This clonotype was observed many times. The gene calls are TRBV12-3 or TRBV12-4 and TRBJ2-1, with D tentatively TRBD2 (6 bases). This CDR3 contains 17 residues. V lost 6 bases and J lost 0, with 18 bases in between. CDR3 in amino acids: CASSPGGIPPSYNEQFF. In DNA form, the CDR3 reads TGTGCCAGCAGCCCCGGGGGAATTCCGCCCTCCTACAATGAGCAGTTCTTC.

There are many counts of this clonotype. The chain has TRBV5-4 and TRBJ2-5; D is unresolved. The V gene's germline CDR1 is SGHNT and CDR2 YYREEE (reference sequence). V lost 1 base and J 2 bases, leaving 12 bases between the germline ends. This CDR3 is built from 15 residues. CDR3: CASSLTRWIQETQYF. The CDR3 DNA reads TGTGCCAGCAGCTTGACGAGATGGATTCAAGAGACCCAGTACTTC. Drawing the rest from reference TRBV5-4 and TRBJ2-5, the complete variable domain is ETGVTQSPTHLIKTRGQQVTLRCSSQSGHNTVSWYQQALGQGPQFIFQYYREEENGRGNFPPRFSGLQFPNYSSELNVNALELDDSALYLCASSLTRWIQETQYFGPGTRLLVL.

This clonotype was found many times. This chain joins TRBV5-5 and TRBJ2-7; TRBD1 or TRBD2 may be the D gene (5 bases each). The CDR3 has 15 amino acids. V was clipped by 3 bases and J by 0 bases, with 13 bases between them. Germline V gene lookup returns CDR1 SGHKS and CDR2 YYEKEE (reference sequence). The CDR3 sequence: CASSSGWDGSYEQYF. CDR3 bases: TGTGCCAGCAGCTCGGGCTGGGACGGCTCCTACGAGCAGTACTTC. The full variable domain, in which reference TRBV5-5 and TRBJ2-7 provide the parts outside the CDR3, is DAGVTQSPTHLIKTRGQQVTLRCSPISGHKSVSWYQQVLGQGPQFIFQYYEKEERGRGNFPDRFSARQFPNYSSELNVNALLLGDSALYLCASSSGWDGSYEQYFGPGTRLTVT.

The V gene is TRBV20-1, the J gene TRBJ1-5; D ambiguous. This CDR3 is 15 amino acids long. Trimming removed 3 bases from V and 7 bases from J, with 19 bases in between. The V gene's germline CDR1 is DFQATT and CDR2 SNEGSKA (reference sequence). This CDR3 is CSARYSPGGGQPQHF. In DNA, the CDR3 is TGCAGTGCTAGGTATTCCCCGGGAGGTGGGCAGCCCCAGCATTTT.

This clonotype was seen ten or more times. The CDR3 bases are TGTGCCAGCAGCGCGGGACAGGGAGATGGCTACACCTTC. This sequence encodes CASSAGQGDGYTF. V is TRBV7-9 and J is TRBJ1-2; TRBD1 matches at 9 bases. Per the germline V gene, CDR1 is SEHNR and CDR2 is FQNEAQ (reference sequence). This CDR3 has 13 residues. Losses at the gene ends were 5 bases for V and 6 bases for J; bases not matched to a gene: 4.

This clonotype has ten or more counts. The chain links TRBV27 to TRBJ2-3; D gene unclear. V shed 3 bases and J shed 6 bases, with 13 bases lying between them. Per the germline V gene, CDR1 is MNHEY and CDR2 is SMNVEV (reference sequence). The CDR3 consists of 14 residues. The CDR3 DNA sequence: TGTGCCAGCAGTTTGCTTCTCCCATCGGATACGCAGTATTTT. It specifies CASSLLLPSDTQYF.